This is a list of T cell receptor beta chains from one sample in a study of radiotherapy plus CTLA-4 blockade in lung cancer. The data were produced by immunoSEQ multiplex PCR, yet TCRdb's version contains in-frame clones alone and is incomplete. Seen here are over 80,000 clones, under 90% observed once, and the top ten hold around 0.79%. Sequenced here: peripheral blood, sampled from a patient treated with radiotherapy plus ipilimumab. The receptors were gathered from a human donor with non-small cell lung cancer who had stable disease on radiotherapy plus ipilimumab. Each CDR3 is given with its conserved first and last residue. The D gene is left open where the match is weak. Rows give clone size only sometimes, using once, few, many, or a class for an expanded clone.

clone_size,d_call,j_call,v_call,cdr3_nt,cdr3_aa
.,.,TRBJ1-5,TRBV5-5,TGTGCCAGCAGCTTGGGCGGGAACAATCAGCCCCAGCATTTT,CASSLGGNNQPQHF
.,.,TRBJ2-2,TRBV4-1,TGCGCCAGCCGGGCAGGGGGGGCGACCGGGGAGCTGTTTTTT,CASRAGGATGELFF
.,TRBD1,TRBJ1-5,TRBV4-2,TGTGCCAGCAGCCCGACAGGGTTTCAGCCCCAGCATTTT,CASSPTGFQPQHF
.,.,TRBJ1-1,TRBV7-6,TGTGCCAGCAGCCAACAGGGGAACACTGAAGCTTTCTTT,CASSQQGNTEAFF
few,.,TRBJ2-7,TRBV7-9,TGTGCCAGCAGCTTAGCGGAAAATCGCGAGCAGTACTTC,CASSLAENREQYF
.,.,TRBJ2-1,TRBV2,TGTGCCAGCAGTGTACGATCCGGCTCCTCCGGGGAGCAGTTCTTC,CASSVRSGSSGEQFF
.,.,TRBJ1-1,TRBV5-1,TGCGCCAGCATGGGGAACACTGAAGCTTTCTTT,CASMGNTEAFF
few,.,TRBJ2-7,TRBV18,TGTGCCAGCTCACCGGGCGGGACTCAAATAGGGCAGTACTTC,CASSPGGTQIGQYF
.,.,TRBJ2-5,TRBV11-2,TGTGCCAGCAGTCCCGTGCCGAGGGATGCGACCCAGTACTTC,CASSPVPRDATQYF
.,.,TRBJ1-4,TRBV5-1,TGCGCCAGCAGCTTGACGTCCACAAGGGAAAAACTGTTTTTT,CASSLTSTREKLFF
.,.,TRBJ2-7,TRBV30,TGTGCCTGGGACTTAGGAGGGAGAGGGGTCTACGAGCAGTACTTC,CAWDLGGRGVYEQYF
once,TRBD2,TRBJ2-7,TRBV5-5,TGTGCCAGCAGCCTTTTGACTAGCGGGAGCGACGAGCAGTACTTC,CASSLLTSGSDEQYF
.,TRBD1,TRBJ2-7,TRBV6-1,TGTGCCAGTAGGACAGGGGGGTCCTACGAGCAGTACTTC,CASRTGGSYEQYF
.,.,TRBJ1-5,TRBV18,TGTGCCAGCTCATTATCGGCCGCCTATAGCAATCAGCCCCAGCATTTT,CASSLSAAYSNQPQHF
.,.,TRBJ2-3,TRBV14,TGTGCCAGCAGCCAAGGGGGCTCAGATACGCAGTATTTT,CASSQGGSDTQYF
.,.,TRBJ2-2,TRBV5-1,TGCGCCAGCAGCCCTAGCACCGGGGAGCTGTTTTTT,CASSPSTGELFF
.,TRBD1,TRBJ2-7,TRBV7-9,TGTGCCAGCAGCTCACAGGGGGCCAACGAGCAGTACTTC,CASSSQGANEQYF
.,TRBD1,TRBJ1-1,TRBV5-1,TGCGCCAGCAGATTCACAGGGGGCGCGAACACTGAAGCTTTCTTT,CASRFTGGANTEAFF
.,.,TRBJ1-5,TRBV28,TGTGCCAGCAGAGACCCAGGGGCACGAAATCAGCCCCAGCATTTT,CASRDPGARNQPQHF
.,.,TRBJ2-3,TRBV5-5,TGTGCCAGCAGCTCACCGGGCGGAGATACGCAGTATTTT,CASSSPGGDTQYF
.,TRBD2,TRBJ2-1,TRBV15,TGTGTCTCCGCATTGAGCGGGACTAGTATAAGGGAGCAGTTCTTC,CVSALSGTSIREQFF
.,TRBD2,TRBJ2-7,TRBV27,TGTGCCAGCAGTTCCCGGACTAGCGGCTCCTACGAGCAGTACTTC,CASSSRTSGSYEQYF
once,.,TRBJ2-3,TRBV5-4,TGTGCCAGCAGCCGGGAGAAGAGCACAGATACGCAGTATTTT,CASSREKSTDTQYF
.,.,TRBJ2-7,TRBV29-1,TGCAGCGTTGGGTCTCTCTACGAGCAGTACTTC,CSVGSLYEQYF
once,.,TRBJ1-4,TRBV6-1,TGTGCCAGCAGTCGCCGGGGGCGGTCTAATGAAAAACTGTTTTTT,CASSRRGRSNEKLFF
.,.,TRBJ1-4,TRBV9,TGTGCCAGCAGCGCCCTCGGAGCAACTAATGAAAAACTGTTTTTT,CASSALGATNEKLFF
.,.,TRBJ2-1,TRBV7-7,TGTGCTAGCAGCTTAGTGGGCAGTGCCTACAATGAGCAGTTCTTC,CASSLVGSAYNEQFF
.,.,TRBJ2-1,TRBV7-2,TGTGCCAGCAGCTTAGGAGGGGGAAACTACAATGAGCAGTTCTTC,CASSLGGGNYNEQFF
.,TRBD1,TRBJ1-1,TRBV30,TGTGCCGGGACCCAGGGGGGGAACACTGAAGCTTTCTTT,CAGTQGGNTEAFF
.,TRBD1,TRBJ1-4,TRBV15,TGTGCCACCAGCAGAGAGGGCTGGACAGGGGAAACTAATGAAAAACTGTTTTTT,CATSREGWTGETNEKLFF
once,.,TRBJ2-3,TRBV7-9,TGTGCCAGCAGCTTAAGATCCGATACGCAGTATTTT,CASSLRSDTQYF
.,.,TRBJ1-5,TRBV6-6,TGTGCCAGCAGTTCGGCAGACAATCAGCCCCAGCATTTT,CASSSADNQPQHF
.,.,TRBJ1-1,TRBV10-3,TGTGCCATCTCAGACGGAGACAGGAGGAACACTGAAGCTTTCTTT,CAISDGDRRNTEAFF
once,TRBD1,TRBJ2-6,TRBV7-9,TGTGCCAGCAGCTTACCGACAGGGGTGGGGGCCAACGTCCTGACTTTC,CASSLPTGVGANVLTF
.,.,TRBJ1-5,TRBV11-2,TGTGCCAGCAGCTTATCGGGGTCCGGGAATCAGCCCCAGCATTTT,CASSLSGSGNQPQHF
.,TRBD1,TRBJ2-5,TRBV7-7,TGTGCCAGCAGCGCCGACAGGGTCGGGACCCAGTACTTC,CASSADRVGTQYF
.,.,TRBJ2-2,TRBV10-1,TGCGCCAGCAGTAATCGGGAGAGAGGGGAGCTGTTTTTT,CASSNRERGELFF
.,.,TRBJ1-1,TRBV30,TGTGCCTGGAGTGTACAGGCCCTACGCGAAGCTTTCTTT,CAWSVQALREAFF
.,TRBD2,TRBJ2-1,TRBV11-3,TGTGCCAGCAGCTTTGCAGCGGGGGGAAATGAGCAGTTCTTC,CASSFAAGGNEQFF
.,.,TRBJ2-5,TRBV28,TGTGCCAGCAGTTTTGGGGCCAACAGGGTCCAAGAGACCCAGTACTTC,CASSFGANRVQETQYF
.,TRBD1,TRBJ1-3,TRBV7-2,TGTGCCAGCAGTTCTACGGGACAGGGGAGAGGAAACACCATATATTTT,CASSSTGQGRGNTIYF
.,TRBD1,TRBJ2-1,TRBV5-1,TGCGCCAGCAGCTTGGGACAGGGCTCCTACAATGAGCAGTTCTTC,CASSLGQGSYNEQFF
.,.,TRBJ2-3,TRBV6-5,TGTGCCAGCAGTTACATGGGGCTTAACGAAGCAGATACGCAGTATTTT,CASSYMGLNEADTQYF
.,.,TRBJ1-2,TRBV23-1,TGCGCCAGCAACCGTAGGCCTCTACGGGGCTACACCTTC,CASNRRPLRGYTF
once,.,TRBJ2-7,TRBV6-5,TGTGCCAGCAGCCGCAACGGGCCAGGGGTCGTCGAGCAGTACTTC,CASSRNGPGVVEQYF
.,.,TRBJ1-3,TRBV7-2,TGTGCCAGCAGCTACAGTGATCTCTCTGGAAACACCATATATTTT,CASSYSDLSGNTIYF
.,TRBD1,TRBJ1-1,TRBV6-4,TGTGCCAGCAGGGACAGGGAAAACACTGAAGCTTTCTTT,CASRDRENTEAFF
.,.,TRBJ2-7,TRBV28,TGTGCCAGCATGAACCTCCGCGAGCAGTACTTC,CASMNLREQYF
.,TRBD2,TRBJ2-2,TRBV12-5,TGTGCTAGTGGTTTGTGGCAGGGAGGGATGGGGGAGCTGTTTTTT,CASGLWQGGMGELFF
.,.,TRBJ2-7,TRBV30,TGTGCCTGTGGGGCCTACGAGCAGTACTTC,CACGAYEQYF